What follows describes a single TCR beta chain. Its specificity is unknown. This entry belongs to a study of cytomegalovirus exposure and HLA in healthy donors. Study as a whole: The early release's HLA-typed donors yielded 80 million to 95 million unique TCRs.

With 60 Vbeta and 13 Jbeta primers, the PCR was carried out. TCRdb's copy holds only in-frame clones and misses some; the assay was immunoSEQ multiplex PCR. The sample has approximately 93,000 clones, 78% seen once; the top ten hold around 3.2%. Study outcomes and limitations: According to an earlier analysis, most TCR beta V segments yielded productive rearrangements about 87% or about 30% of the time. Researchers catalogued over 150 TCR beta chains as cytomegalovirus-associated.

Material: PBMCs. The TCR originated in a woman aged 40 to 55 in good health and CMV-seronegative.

CDR3 nucleotides: TGTGCCAGCACCCGGGACAGGCATCCCTATGGCTACACCTTC. Its protein is CASTRDRHPYGYTF. The chain uses TRBV28 and TRBJ1-2; TRBD1 matches 8 bases. This CDR3 has 14 amino acids. V trimming: 7 bases; J trimming: 4 bases; junction bases outside the gene matches: 8. Germline assignment: CDR1 MDHEN and CDR2 SYDVKM.